Below are 26 T cell receptor beta chains sequenced from a single sample in a study of Ad26.COV2.S vaccination and SARS-CoV-2 variants. Assay used: immunoSEQ multiplex PCR; TCRdb lists only in-frame clones, some missing. The sample lists some 320,000 clones, around four fifths occurring once. Specified treatment: roughly 18 received Ad26.COV2.S at low or high dose, single or two shots; 5 received placebo; per-sample allocation not given. On day 63 after the first injection, vaccine and placebo recipients gave samples. Sample: peripheral blood, taken in a trial of Ad26.COV2.S vaccine versus placebo. These receptors were collected from a person aged 18-60 years who received the Ad26.COV2.S COVID-19 vaccine or a placebo.

This chain links TRBV7-2 with TRBJ1-2; unclear D gene. CDR1 and CDR2 (germline): SGHTA, FQGNSA. The length of the CDR3 is 13 residues. Trimming took off 3 bases at V and 8 bases at J, with 13 bases between the two ends. This chain's CDR3 is CASSLEVLPGYTF. The CDR3 DNA sequence: TGTGCCAGCAGCTTGGAGGTCTTGCCCGGCTACACCTTC.

The V gene is TRBV18, the J gene TRBJ1-6; TRBD1 aligns across 9 bases. V lost 6 bases and J lost 5; bases outside the gene matches: 8. Germline lookup yields CDR1 KGHSH and CDR2 LQKENI. This CDR3 is 16 amino acids long. Written as DNA, the CDR3 is TGTGCCAGCTCGCTCACAGGGGGCGCGGATAATTCACCCCTCCACTTT. Its translation: CASSLTGGADNSPLHF.

This rearrangement joins TRBV6-1 to TRBJ1-2; D unclear. The V gene lost 3 bases and the J gene lost 9 bases, with 14 bases spanning the gap. The CDR3 spans 13 residues. CDR1 is MNHNS and CDR2 is SASEGT in the germline V gene. The CDR3 reads CASSEWGVLSYTF. CDR3 coding DNA: TGTGCCAGCAGTGAGTGGGGAGTTCTGAGCTACACCTTC.

The CDR3 spells CASSEFGYRNTGELFF. The CDR3 DNA follows: TGTGCCAGCAGTGAATTCGGCTATAGGAACACCGGGGAGCTGTTTTTT. The rearrangement uses TRBV6-1 and TRBJ2-2; D remains ambiguous. V lost 2 bases to trimming and J lost 1 base, with 11 bases between them. The germline V gene encodes CDR1 MNHNS and CDR2 SASEGT. This CDR3 is built from 16 residues.

V is TRBV2 and J is TRBJ2-7, with a tentative D call TRBD1 (6 bases). This CDR3 is built from 14 residues. The germline V and J ends were trimmed by 3 bases and 5 bases, with 14 bases remaining between them. Germline CDR1 reads SNHLY; CDR2 reads FYNNEI. The CDR3 here is CASSDPAGADEQYF. CDR3 in DNA: TGTGCCAGCAGTGATCCCGCAGGGGCGGACGAGCAGTACTTC.

This clone was counted a single time. The rearrangement uses TRBV7-9 and TRBJ1-1; weak D call: TRBD1 (5 bases). V was shortened by 7 bases and J by 1 base, with 10 bases between the two germline ends. CDR3 size: 13 residues. Germline V gene lookup returns CDR1 SEHNR and CDR2 FQNEAQ (reference sequence). CDR3 sequence (DNA): TGTGCCAGCACCTCGACAGCGAACACTGAAGCTTTCTTT. It yields the protein CASTSTANTEAFF.

CDR3 sequence (DNA): TGTGCCAGCAGCCTTGGGGGCACAGATACGCAGTATTTT. It codes for CASSLGGTDTQYF. This sequence joins TRBV3-1 (or the pseudogene TRBV3-2) and TRBJ2-3; D not resolved. The CDR3 loop spans 13 amino acids. V dropped 4 bases and J dropped 1 base, with 6 bases sitting between them. Germline V lookup: CDR1 LGHDT, CDR2 YNNKEL (reference sequence).

This sequence joins TRBV5-1 and TRBJ2-5, with a tentative D call TRBD1 (7 bases). CDR3 length: 13 residues. Trimming removed 5 bases at V and 4 bases at J, with 12 bases between. In germline, CDR1 is SGHRS, CDR2 YFSETQ. The CDR3: CASRVEGAETQYF. The CDR3, as DNA: TGCGCCAGCAGGGTGGAGGGGGCAGAGACCCAGTACTTC.

J is TRBJ2-5 and V is TRBV25-1, with D uncertain. This CDR3 contains 12 residues. The germline gives CDR1 MGHDK, CDR2 SYGVNS. The V gene lost 2 bases and the J gene lost 5 bases, with 6 bases spanning the gap. CDR3 bases: TGTGCCAGCAGTGAAACGTATGAGACCCAGTACTTC. Translated: CASSETYETQYF.

The chain couples TRBV11-2 to TRBJ2-2; D ambiguous. The CDR3 contains 13 residues. V was clipped by 2 bases and J by 3 bases, with 4 bases between them. Germline assignment: CDR1 SGHAT and CDR2 FQNNGV. The CDR3: CASSLFDTGELFF. The CDR3 DNA sequence: TGTGCCAGCAGCTTATTCGACACCGGGGAGCTGTTTTTT. The entire variable domain, with the rest obtained from reference TRBV11-2 and TRBJ2-2, is as follows: EAGVAQSPRYKIIEKRQSVAFWCNPISGHATLYWYQQILGQGPKLLIQFQNNGVVDDSQLPKDRFSAERLKGVDSTLKIQPAKLEDSAVYLCASSLFDTGELFFGEGSRLTVL.

The chain is built from TRBV7-6 and TRBJ2-5; TRBD2 aligns across 13 bases. Looked up from germline, CDR1 is SGHVS and CDR2 is FNYEAQ. This CDR3 region has 18 residues. The ends lost 2 bases at V and 1 base at J; junction bases unmatched: 7. The CDR3 DNA reads TGTGCCAGCAGCTTATCAGGGACTAGCGGGGACAGCCAAGAGACCCAGTACTTC. Protein sequence: CASSLSGTSGDSQETQYF.

The V gene is TRBV9, the J gene TRBJ1-6; weak D call: TRBD1 (5 bases). Between the trimmed V and J ends, which lost 7 bases and 4 bases, there was a span of 24 bases. Germline V gene sequence: CDR1 SGDLS, CDR2 YYNGEE. The CDR3 has 18 residues. CDR3 amino acids: CASGGALSFPGYNSPLHF. In nucleotides, the CDR3 is TGTGCCAGCGGTGGGGCCCTTTCCTTTCCGGGGTATAATTCACCCCTCCACTTT.

V gene TRBV7-9 combines with J gene TRBJ2-3; 7 bases fit TRBD2. Losses at the gene ends were 2 bases for V and 2 bases for J; bases not matched to a gene: 4. The germline V gene encodes CDR1 SEHNR and CDR2 FQNEAQ (reference sequence). The CDR3 is 15 amino acids. The CDR3 coding sequence is TGTGCCAGCAGCTTACGGGGGGTGTTCACAGATACGCAGTATTTT. It is translated as CASSLRGVFTDTQYF.

This clone was counted between two and nine times. The rearrangement joins TRBV11-2 to TRBJ2-7; 7 bases fit TRBD1. Unmatched junction bases numbered 4, after V lost 6 bases and J lost 5 bases. This CDR3 has 12 amino acids. CDR1 SGHAT and CDR2 FQNNGV come from the germline V gene. CDR3 loop: CASRRTGDEQYF. CDR3 sequence (DNA): TGTGCCAGCAGGCGGACAGGAGACGAGCAGTACTTC.

The chain uses TRBV5-6 and TRBJ1-6; 7 bases match TRBD1. Germline CDR1 is SGHDT and CDR2 is YYEEEE. V shed 2 bases, J shed 7 bases, and the junction held 6 bases outside the gene matches. The CDR3 has 15 residues. In DNA, the CDR3 is TGTGCCAGCAGCTTCACGGACAGGAGGAATTCACCCCTCCACTTT. As protein: CASSFTDRRNSPLHF.

On this clone: An end of the junction differs from the germline gene, which may be a read error. The genes are TRBV20-1 and TRBJ2-7, with TRBD1 as a possible D gene (6 bases). Germline-derived CDR1 and CDR2 are DFQATT and SNEGSKA (reference sequence). This CDR3 region has 11 residues. In nucleotides, the CDR3 is TGCAGTGCTAGTAGAATTGGACAGCTTCTCTTC. Amino acid sequence: CSASRIGQLLF.

The chain uses TRBV6-5 and TRBJ2-6, with 10 nucleotides matching TRBD1. Germline CDR1 and CDR2: MNHEY and SVGAGI. The CDR3 length is 13 residues. V was clipped by 8 bases and J by 13 bases; unmatched bases: 8. Written as DNA, the CDR3 is TGTGCCAGCGGACAGGGGGGAAGCGGTGTCCTGACTTTC. This translates into CASGQGGSGVLTF.

This clone has only one observation. The V gene is TRBV4-1, the J gene TRBJ1-5, with TRBD1 matching over 8 bases. The germline V gene has CDR1 MGHRA and CDR2 YSYEKL. Germline trimming cut 1 base from V and 1 base from J; bases unmatched to any gene: 6. The length of the CDR3 is 17 residues. DNA for the CDR3: TGCGCCAGCAGCCAAGTAAGGACAGGGTCCAGCAATCAGCCCCAGCATTTT. It yields the protein CASSQVRTGSSNQPQHF.

This chain uses TRBV19 with TRBJ2-7, with D uncertain. The CDR3 runs to 15 residues. Germline V gives CDR1 LNHDA, CDR2 SQIVND (reference sequence). V was pared by 3 bases and J by 3 bases, with 15 bases between. The DNA of the CDR3 is TGTGCCAGTAGTATTCGAGGTGCCAAACACTACGAGCAGTACTTC. It is translated as CASSIRGAKHYEQYF.

This clone was observed once. V usage is TRBV7-9 and J usage is TRBJ2-2, with 9 positions matching TRBD2. Trimming took 5 bases from V and 7 from J; bases not matched to a gene: 5. Germline V CDR1 and CDR2: SEHNR, FQNEAQ (reference sequence). The CDR3 has 14 residues. CDR3 coding DNA: TGTGCCAGCAGCCCAGGACTAGCGAGCGGGGAGCTGTTTTTT. It specifies CASSPGLASGELFF.

The chain carries TRBV2 and TRBJ2-2; the match to TRBD2 covers 10 bases. Germline CDR1 and CDR2: SNHLY and FYNNEI. The CDR3 has 15 amino acids. The V gene end was trimmed by 5 bases and the J gene end by 6 bases; junction bases not matched to a gene: 6. The CDR3 loop reads CASSNLGLAAGELFF. CDR3 coding DNA: TGTGCCAGCAGTAACCTAGGACTAGCGGCCGGGGAGCTGTTTTTT.

The chain couples TRBV4-1 to TRBJ1-4, with TRBD1 identical over 7 bases. The V segment lost 7 bases and the J segment 3 bases; nucleotides outside the gene matches: 8. Germline values: CDR1 MGHRA, CDR2 YSYEKL. The CDR3 totals 15 residues. CDR3: CASKLTGVPNEKLFF. The CDR3 DNA is TGCGCCAGCAAGCTAACAGGGGTACCTAATGAAAAACTGTTTTTT.

The CDR3 protein is CASSPIRTGREQYF. The CDR3 region has the DNA TGTGCCAGCAGCCCAATTAGGACAGGGCGGGAGCAGTACTTC. This chain connects TRBV7-8 to TRBJ2-7; TRBD1 matches 8 bases. V was pared by 5 bases and J by 7 bases, with 10 bases of the junction left unmatched. The CDR3 consists of 14 residues. Germline V gene sequence: CDR1 SGHVS, CDR2 FQNEAQ.

The gene calls are TRBV9 and TRBJ1-1; D is perhaps TRBD1 (6 bases). Germline loops: CDR1 SGDLS, CDR2 YYNGEE. CDR3 length: 15 residues. Trimming pared 1 base from V and 0 bases from J, leaving 10 bases between. The CDR3 nucleotides are TGTGCCAGCAGCGTACCAGGGGAAATGAACACTGAAGCTTTCTTT. Amino acids: CASSVPGEMNTEAFF.

This clone was detected only a few times. The V gene is TRBV2, the J gene TRBJ1-5; D may be TRBD1 (6 bases). V dropped 6 bases and J dropped 4 bases, with 16 bases sitting between them. Germline V gives CDR1 SNHLY, CDR2 FYNNEI. There are 15 residues in the CDR3. CDR3 sequence reads: CASRRETGSNQPQHF. The CDR3 DNA sequence: TGTGCCAGCAGGAGGGAGACAGGCTCAAATCAGCCCCAGCATTTT.

The V call is TRBV28, the J call TRBJ1-6; 8 bases are shared with TRBD1. Germline assignment: CDR1 MDHEN and CDR2 SYDVKM. The CDR3 covers 18 residues. V lost 5 bases and J lost 5; bases outside the gene matches: 14. The CDR3 coding sequence is TGTGCCAGCAGTCCATTCGAACAGGGGGGCTTCGATAATTCACCCCTCCACTTT. It yields the protein CASSPFEQGGFDNSPLHF.